Listed below are T cell receptor beta chains from one sample, sequenced in a study of T cells in Graves' hyperthyroidism and ophthalmopathy. Via MiXCR, TCRdb re-called the multiplex PCR reads, giving one row per CDR3 protein. The profile shows 370,000 or so distinct CDR3 sequences, roughly 13% of them singletons. Sequences were obtained from blood. These receptors all stem from a man aged 30 to 45 with Graves' hyperthyroidism that later progressed to Graves' ophthalmopathy. Each CDR3 is given with its conserved first and last residue. D genes are given only for firm matches. Clone sizes are given selectively: once, few, many, or a class where the clone is expanded.

>TRBJ1-2|16|TRBV30|.|TRBD1
TGTGCCTGGAGTGTACGCGGCAGGGGGGCGCCAGGTGGCTACACCTTC
CAWSVRGRGAPGGYTF
>TRBJ2-7|13|TRBV20-1|.|.
TGCAGTGCTACGAAAGGCGGCCCCTACGAGCAGTACTTC
CSATKGGPYEQYF
>TRBJ2-2|17|TRBV27|.|.
TGTGCCAGCAGTTTATCGGGGCCGGGGGCGAACACCGGGGAGCTGTTTTTT
CASSLSGPGANTGELFF
>TRBJ2-2|13|TRBV27|few|TRBD1
TGTGCCAGCAGAGAAACAGGGGCCGGGGAGCTGTTTTTT
CASRETGAGELFF
>TRBJ2-1|15|TRBV5-1|many|.
TGCGCCAGCAGCTTGGTGGGGGGATCCTACAATGAGCAGTTCTTC
CASSLVGGSYNEQFF
>TRBJ2-5|14|TRBV27|many|TRBD1
TGTGCCAGCAGTTCCGACAGGGGGCAAGAGACCCAGTACTTC
CASSSDRGQETQYF
>TRBJ1-6|11|TRBV20-1|few|.
TGCAGTGCTAGTCCGGACGTCGCTTCCCACTTT
CSASPDVASHF
>TRBJ2-5|13|TRBV6-1|many|.
TGTGCCAGCAGTGAAGGGACATGGGAGACCCAGTACTTC
CASSEGTWETQYF
>TRBJ2-7|14|TRBV29-1|.|.
TGCAGCGTTGTTTCAGGACTCCACTCCTACGAGCAGTACTTC
CSVVSGLHSYEQYF
>TRBJ2-7|14|TRBV28|many|TRBD1
TGTGCCAGCAGCCGACAGGGGTTATCCTACGAGCAGTACTTC
CASSRQGLSYEQYF
>TRBJ2-2|15|TRBV30|.|.
TGTGCCTGGAGTGGTGGACTCCAGAACACCGGGGAGCTGTTTTTT
CAWSGGLQNTGELFF
>TRBJ1-1|14|TRBV7-2|.|.
TGTGCCAGCAGCCGACAGGCGATGAACACTGAAGCTTTCTTT
CASSRQAMNTEAFF
>TRBJ2-7|15|TRBV12-3/TRBV12-4|many|TRBD1
TGTGCCAGCAGTTTAAGTGCCCAGGGGGCCCACGAGCAGTACTTC
CASSLSAQGAHEQYF
>TRBJ2-5|16|TRBV4-1|few|.
TGCGCCAGCAGCCAAGCTGCCTTAGGTTTTCAGGAGACCCAGTACTTC
CASSQAALGFQETQYF
>TRBJ2-7|13|TRBV11-3|.|.
TGTGCCAGCAGCTTAGGGTCATGGAACGAGCAGTACTTC
CASSLGSWNEQYF
>TRBJ1-6|15|TRBV7-2|few|.
TGTGCCAGCAGCTTAGGTTCACAGCTAAATTCACCCCTCCACTTT
CASSLGSQLNSPLHF
>TRBJ2-5|13|TRBV7-9|many|.
TGTGCCAGCAGCTTAGAGACACTAGAGACCCAGTACTTC
CASSLETLETQYF
>TRBJ1-1|12|TRBV5-1|few|.
TGCGCCAGCAGAGTAGGGGGCACTGAAGCTTTCTTT
CASRVGGTEAFF
>TRBJ2-1|15|TRBV7-6|many|.
TGTGCCAGCAGCTTAGCGCGTCTACCATACAATGAGCAGTTCTTC
CASSLARLPYNEQFF
>TRBJ2-3|16|TRBV13|many|.
TGTGCCAGCAGCCCCCCCAGGGCGCCTAGCACAGATACGCAGTATTTT
CASSPPRAPSTDTQYF
>TRBJ2-2|15|TRBV7-3|many|.
TGTGCCAGCAGCTTACTGGCAGGCCGCACCGGGGAGCTGTTTTTT
CASSLLAGRTGELFF
>TRBJ1-1|15|TRBV6-1|many|.
TGTGCCAGCAGTACCCGACCGGACCGGAACACTGAAGCTTTCTTT
CASSTRPDRNTEAFF
>TRBJ2-3|14|TRBV27|.|TRBD2
TGTGCCAGCAGTTCGACTAGCGGGGGACTTACGCAGTATTTT
CASSSTSGGLTQYF
>TRBJ2-1|13|TRBV19|.|TRBD2
TGTGCCAGTACTGACGGGGGGGGGGATGAGCAGTTCTTC
CASTDGGGDEQFF
>TRBJ1-1|14|TRBV27|many|.
TGTGCCAGCAGTTTTCTGGGGGTTGGAACTGAAGCTTTCTTT
CASSFLGVGTEAFF
>TRBJ2-5|14|TRBV6-1|many|TRBD1
TGTGCCAGTCCTTCAGGGGGCGAGGAAGAGACCCAGTACTTC
CASPSGGEEETQYF
>TRBJ1-5|14|TRBV6-1|many|.
TGTGCCAGCAGTGTTTCGGCAGTCTATCAGCCCCAGCATTTT
CASSVSAVYQPQHF
>TRBJ2-7|14|TRBV2|many|TRBD1
TGTGCCAGCAGTCGACAGGGGGCTGACTACGAGCAGTACTTC
CASSRQGADYEQYF
>TRBJ1-5|14|TRBV6-1|many|.
TGTGCCAGCAGTCAAGGACGTTACAATCAGCCCCAGCATTTT
CASSQGRYNQPQHF